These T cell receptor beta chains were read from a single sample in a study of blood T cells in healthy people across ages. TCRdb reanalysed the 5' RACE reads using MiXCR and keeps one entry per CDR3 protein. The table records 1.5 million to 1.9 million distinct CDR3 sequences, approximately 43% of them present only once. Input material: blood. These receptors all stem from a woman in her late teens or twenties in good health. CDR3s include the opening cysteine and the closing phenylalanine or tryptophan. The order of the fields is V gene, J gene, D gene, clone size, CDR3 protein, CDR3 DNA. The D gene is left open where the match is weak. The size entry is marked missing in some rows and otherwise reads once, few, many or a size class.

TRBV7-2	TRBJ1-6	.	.	CATSQGGNSPLHF	TGTGCCACCTCCCAGGGTGGTAATTCACCCCTCCACTTT
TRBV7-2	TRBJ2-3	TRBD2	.	CASSLGGLAGDPFGTDTQYF	TGTGCAAGCAGCTTAGGGGGACTAGCGGGGGACCCCTTCGGCACAGATACGCAGTATTTT
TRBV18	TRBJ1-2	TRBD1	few	CASSRTGRDYGYTF	TGTGCCAGCTCACGGACAGGGAGAGACTATGGCTACACCTTC
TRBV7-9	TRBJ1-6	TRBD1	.	CASSFETGVSPLHF	TGTGCCAGCAGCTTCGAGACAGGGGTTTCACCCCTCCACTTT
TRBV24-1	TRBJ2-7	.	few	CATRKTPSYEQYF	TGTGCCACCAGGAAGACACCTTCCTACGAGCAGTACTTC
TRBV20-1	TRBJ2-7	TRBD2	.	CSATILAGGHEQYF	TGCAGTGCTACTATTCTAGCGGGAGGCCACGAGCAGTACTTC
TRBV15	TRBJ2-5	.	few	CATSSPLVNQETQYF	TGTGCCACCAGCAGTCCACTAGTCAACCAAGAGACCCAGTACTTC
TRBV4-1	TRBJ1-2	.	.	CASSLGGAPRDGYTF	TGCGCCAGCAGCCTTGGCGGGGCCCCCCGGGATGGCTACACCTTC
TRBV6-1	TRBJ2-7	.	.	CAGSESRTRIYEQYF	TGTGCCGGCAGTGAATCACGGACCAGAATCTACGAGCAGTACTTC
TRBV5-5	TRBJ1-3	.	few	CASSLVPQPGNTIYF	TGTGCCAGCAGCTTGGTGCCCCAGCCGGGAAACACCATATATTTT
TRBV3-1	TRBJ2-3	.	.	CASSQEMDTDTQYF	TGTGCCAGCAGCCAAGAGATGGACACAGATACGCAGTATTTT
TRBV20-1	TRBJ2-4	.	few	CSVPGGDSGIQYF	TGCAGTGTCCCTGGTGGTGACAGTGGCATTCAGTACTTC
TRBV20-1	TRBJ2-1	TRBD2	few	CSARASGGRYNEQFF	TGCAGTGCTAGAGCTAGCGGGGGTCGGTACAATGAGCAGTTCTTC
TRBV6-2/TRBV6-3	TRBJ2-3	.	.	CAGSVGAGTDTQYF	TGTGCCGGCAGTGTTGGGGCAGGCACAGATACGCAGTATTTT
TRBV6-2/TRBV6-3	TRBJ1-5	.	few	CASSFRRHSNQPQHF	TGTGCCAGCAGTTTTCGACGACACAGCAATCAGCCCCAGCATTTT
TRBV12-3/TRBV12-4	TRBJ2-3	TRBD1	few	CASTLQGAITTDTQYF	TGTGCCAGCACCTTACAGGGGGCAATCACGACAGATACGCAGTATTTT
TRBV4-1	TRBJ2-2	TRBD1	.	CASNTPGQTNTGELFF	TGCGCCAGCAACACTCCGGGACAGACGAACACCGGGGAGCTGTTTTTT
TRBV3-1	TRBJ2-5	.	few	CASSHAGGAWNEQYF	TGTGCCAGCAGCCACGCCGGGGGAGCGTGGAATGAGCAGTACTTC
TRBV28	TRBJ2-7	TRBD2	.	CASSFVGGGSYEQYF	TGTGCCAGCAGTTTCGTCGGGGGAGGGTCTTACGAGCAGTACTTC
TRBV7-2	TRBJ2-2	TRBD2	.	CANSPVLGGTGELFF	TGTGCCAACAGCCCCGTACTGGGAGGGACCGGGGAGCTGTTTTTT
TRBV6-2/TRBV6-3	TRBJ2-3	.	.	CASSSSGALTNTQYF	.
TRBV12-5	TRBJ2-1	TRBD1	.	CASGLGQGEVVEQFF	TGTGCTAGTGGTTTGGGACAGGGGGAGGTTGTTGAGCAGTTCTTC
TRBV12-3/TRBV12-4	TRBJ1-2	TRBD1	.	CASSSTTGGGYTF	TGTGCCAGCAGTTCCACGACAGGGGGAGGCTACACCTTC
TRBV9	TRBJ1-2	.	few	CASSVGGLVNYGYTF	TGTGCCAGCAGCGTAGGAGGGTTGGTAAACTATGGCTACACCTTC
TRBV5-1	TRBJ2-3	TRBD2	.	CASSPGLEEKTQYF	TGCGCCAGCAGTCCAGGACTAGAGGAGAAGACGCAGTATTTT
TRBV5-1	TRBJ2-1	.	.	CASSLVLAWDEQFF	TGCGCCAGCAGCTTGGTTCTAGCGTGGGATGAGCAGTTCTTC
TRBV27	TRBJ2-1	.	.	CASGHGGGYNEQFF	TGTGCCAGCGGACATGGGGGAGGTTACAATGAGCAGTTCTTC
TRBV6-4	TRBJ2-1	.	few	CASSGHGGLEQFF	TGTGCCAGCAGTGGCCACGGAGGGCTTGAGCAGTTCTTC
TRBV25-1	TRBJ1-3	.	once	CASNSGNTIYF	TGTGCCAGCAACAGTGGAAACACCATATATTTT
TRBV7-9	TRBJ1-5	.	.	CASSLGTGQPQHF	TGTGCCAGCAGCTTAGGTACAGGTCAGCCCCAGCATTTT
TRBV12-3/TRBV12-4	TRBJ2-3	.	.	CASSWDWRGPQNTQYF	TGTGCCAGCAGTTGGGACTGGAGGGGCCCCCAAAATACGCAGTATTTT
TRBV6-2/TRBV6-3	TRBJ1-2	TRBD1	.	CASRRQGAGGYTF	TGTGCCAGCAGGCGACAGGGGGCAGGAGGCTACACCTTC
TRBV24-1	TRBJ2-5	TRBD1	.	CATSDPGTGGYNEQYF	TGTGCCACCAGTGACCCGGGGACAGGGGGCTACAATGAGCAGTACTTC
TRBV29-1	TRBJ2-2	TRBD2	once	CSSREFAGELFF	TGCAGCTCGCGGGAGTTTGCCGGGGAGCTGTTTTTT
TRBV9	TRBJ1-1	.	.	CACSDLAGSSEAFF	TGTGCCTGCAGCGACCTGGCAGGGTCTTCTGAAGCTTTCTTT
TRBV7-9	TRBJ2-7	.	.	CASSPLDSSYLYEQYF	TGTGCCAGTAGCCCTCTCGACAGTTCCTATTTATACGAGCAGTACTTC
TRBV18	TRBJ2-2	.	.	CASSPNTGVETGELFF	TGTGCCAGCTCACCCAACACGGGAGTAGAGACCGGGGAGCTGTTTTTT
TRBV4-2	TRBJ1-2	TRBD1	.	CASSQETGKNYGYTF	TGTGCCAGCAGCCAGGAGACAGGGAAAAACTATGGCTACACCTTC
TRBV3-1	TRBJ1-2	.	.	CASNQPSGGYTF	TGTGCCAGCAACCAACCCTCGGGCGGCTACACCTTC
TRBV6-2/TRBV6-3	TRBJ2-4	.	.	CASSYRPTGAKNIQYF	TGTGCCAGCAGTTACCGGCCAACTGGAGCCAAAAACATTCAGTACTTC
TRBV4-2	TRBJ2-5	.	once	CASSQVGGDETQYF	TGTGCCAGCAGCCAAGTCGGAGGAGATGAGACCCAGTACTTC
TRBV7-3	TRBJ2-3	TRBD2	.	CASSLKAGRGVTDTQYF	TGTGCCAGCAGCTTAAAGGCGGGGCGGGGGGTCACAGATACGCAGTATTTT
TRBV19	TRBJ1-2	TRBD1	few	CASRPTGVGGYTF	TGTGCCAGTAGGCCCACAGGGGTAGGTGGCTACACCTTC